Below, 3 T cell receptor beta chains from the same sample are listed, as sequenced in a study of T cells expressing NK-cell markers. From its re-call of the 5' RACE reads, TCRdb lists each CDR3 protein once, without DNA. This sample's table has a few hundred thousand distinct CDR3 sequences. Sequencing input: blood T cells: a sorted CD56 or NKG2C T cell subset, CD4+ or CD8+ T cells, or bulk PBMC T cells (not recorded which). These receptors originate from a woman aged 50 to 60 in good health.

The gene calls are TRBV18 and TRBJ1-1; lacking DNA, the TRBD1 call made by TCRdb goes unchecked. This CDR3 comprises 14 residues. Germline assignment: CDR1 KGHSH and CDR2 LQKENI. CDR3 in amino acids: CASSPASGDTEAFF.

The genes are TRBV5-1 and TRBJ2-5. From germline, CDR1 is SGHRS and CDR2 YFSETQ. CDR3 length: 12 amino acids. CDR3 protein: CASSLDGETQYF.

J is TRBJ2-7 and V is TRBV20-1. Germline values: CDR1 DFQATT, CDR2 SNEGSKA (reference sequence). This CDR3 has 15 residues. Here the CDR3 reads CSAREGTRQLYEQYF.